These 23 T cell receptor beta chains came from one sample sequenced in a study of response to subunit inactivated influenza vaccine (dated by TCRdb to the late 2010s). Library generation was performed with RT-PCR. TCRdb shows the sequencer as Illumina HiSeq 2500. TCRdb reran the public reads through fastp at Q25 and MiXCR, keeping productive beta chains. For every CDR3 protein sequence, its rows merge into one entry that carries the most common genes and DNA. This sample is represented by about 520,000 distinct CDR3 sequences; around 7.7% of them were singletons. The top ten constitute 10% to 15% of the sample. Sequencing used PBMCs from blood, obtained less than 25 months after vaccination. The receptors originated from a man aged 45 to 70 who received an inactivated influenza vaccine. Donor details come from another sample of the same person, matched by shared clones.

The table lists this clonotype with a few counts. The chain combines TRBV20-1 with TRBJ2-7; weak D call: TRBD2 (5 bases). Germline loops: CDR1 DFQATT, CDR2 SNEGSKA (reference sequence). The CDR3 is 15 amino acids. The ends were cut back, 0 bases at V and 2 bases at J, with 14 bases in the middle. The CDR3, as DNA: TGCAGTGCTAGAGATTACAGCGGCAAGCCCTACGAGCAGTACTTC. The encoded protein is CSARDYSGKPYEQYF.

CDR3 sequence reads: CASSATGRANYGYTF. In nucleotides, the CDR3 is TGTGCCAGCAGTGCCACAGGGCGGGCTAACTATGGCTACACCTTC. V is TRBV12-3 or TRBV12-4 and J is TRBJ1-2, with D possibly matching TRBD1 (6 bases). Trimming cost V 5 bases and J 0 bases, with 13 bases left between them. The CDR3 sequence is 15 residues long.

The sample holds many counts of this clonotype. CDR3 sequence: CASSLWSARNTQYF. In nucleotides, the CDR3 is TGTGCCAGCAGTTTATGGTCGGCCCGCAATACGCAGTATTTT. The chain employs TRBV28 and TRBJ2-3, with D unresolved. There are 14 residues in the CDR3. CDR1 and CDR2 from the germline V gene are MDHEN and SYDVKM. The V end was cut by 0 bases, the J end by 7 bases, with 11 bases between.

This chain's CDR3 is CASSFRGGLAGGRNEQFF. CDR3 coding DNA: TGTGCCAGCAGCTTCAGGGGAGGTCTAGCGGGGGGGCGGAATGAGCAGTTCTTC. The chain employs TRBV11-2 and TRBJ2-1; 12 bases align to TRBD2. V gave up 3 bases and J gave up 7 bases; unmatched junction bases: 13. Germline V CDR1 and CDR2: SGHAT, FQNNGV. The CDR3 totals 18 residues. The full variable domain, its missing parts supplied by reference TRBV11-2 and TRBJ2-1, is EAGVAQSPRYKIIEKRQSVAFWCNPISGHATLYWYQQILGQGPKLLIQFQNNGVVDDSQLPKDRFSAERLKGVDSTLKIQPAKLEDSAVYLCASSFRGGLAGGRNEQFFGPGTRLTVL.

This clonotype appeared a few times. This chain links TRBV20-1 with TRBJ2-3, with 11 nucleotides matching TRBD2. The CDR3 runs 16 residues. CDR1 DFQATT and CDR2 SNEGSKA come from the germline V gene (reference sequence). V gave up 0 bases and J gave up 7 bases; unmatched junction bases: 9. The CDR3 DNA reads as TGCAGTGCTAGAGATCTCTTAGCGGGGGGGCCTCATACGCAGTATTTT. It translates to CSARDLLAGGPHTQYF.

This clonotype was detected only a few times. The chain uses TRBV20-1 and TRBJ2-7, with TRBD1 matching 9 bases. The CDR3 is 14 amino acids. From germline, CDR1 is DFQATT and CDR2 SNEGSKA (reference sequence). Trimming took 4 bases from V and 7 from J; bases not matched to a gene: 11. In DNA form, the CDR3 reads TGCAGTGCTATACGGGACAGGGCCCCTGAGGAGCAGTACTTC. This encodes CSAIRDRAPEEQYF.

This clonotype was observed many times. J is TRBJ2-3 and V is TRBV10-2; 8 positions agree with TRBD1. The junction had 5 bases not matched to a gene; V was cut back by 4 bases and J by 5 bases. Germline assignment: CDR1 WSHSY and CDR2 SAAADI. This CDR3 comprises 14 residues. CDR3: CASSGGRGQDTQYF. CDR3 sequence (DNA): TGCGCCAGCAGTGGGGGCAGGGGGCAAGATACGCAGTATTTT.

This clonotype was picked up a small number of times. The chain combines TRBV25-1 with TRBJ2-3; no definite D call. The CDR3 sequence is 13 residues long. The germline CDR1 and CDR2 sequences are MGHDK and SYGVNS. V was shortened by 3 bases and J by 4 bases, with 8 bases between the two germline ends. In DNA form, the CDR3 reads TGTGCCAGCAGTGACCAATACGCAGATACGCAGTATTTT. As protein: CASSDQYADTQYF.

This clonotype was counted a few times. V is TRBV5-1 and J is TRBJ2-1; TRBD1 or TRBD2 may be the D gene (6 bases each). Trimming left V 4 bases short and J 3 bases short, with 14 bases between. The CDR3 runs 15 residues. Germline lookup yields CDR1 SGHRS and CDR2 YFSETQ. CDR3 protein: CASSTGAVNYNEQFF. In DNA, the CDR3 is TGCGCCAGCAGCACGGGGGCGGTGAACTACAATGAGCAGTTCTTC.

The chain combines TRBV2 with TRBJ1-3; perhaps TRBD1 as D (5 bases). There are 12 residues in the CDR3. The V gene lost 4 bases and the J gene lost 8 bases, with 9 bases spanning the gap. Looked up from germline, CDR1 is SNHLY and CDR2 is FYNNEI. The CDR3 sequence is CASSVGTDTIYF. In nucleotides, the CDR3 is TGTGCCAGCAGTGTTGGGACGGACACCATATATTTT.

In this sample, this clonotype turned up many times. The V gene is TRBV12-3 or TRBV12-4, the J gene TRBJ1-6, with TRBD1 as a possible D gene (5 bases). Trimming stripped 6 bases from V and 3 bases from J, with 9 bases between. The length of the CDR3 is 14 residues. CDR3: CASSPGLYNSPLHF. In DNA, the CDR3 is TGTGCCAGCAGCCCGGGACTCTATAATTCACCCCTCCACTTT.

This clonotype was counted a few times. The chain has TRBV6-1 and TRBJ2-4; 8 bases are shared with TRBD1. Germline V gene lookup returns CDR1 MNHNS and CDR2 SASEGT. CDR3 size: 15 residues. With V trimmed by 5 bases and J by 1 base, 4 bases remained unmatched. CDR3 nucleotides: TGTGCCAGCAGTAAGAGACAGGGGGCCAAAAACATTCAGTACTTC. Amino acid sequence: CASSKRQGAKNIQYF.

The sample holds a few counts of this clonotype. CDR3 sequence reads: CASSSGQGAYLGYTF. In DNA, the CDR3 is TGTGCCAGCAGTTCGGGACAGGGGGCGTATCTTGGCTACACCTTC. The genes are TRBV28 and TRBJ1-2; 12 bases map to TRBD1. The CDR3 spans 15 residues. V lost 4 bases, J lost 7 bases, and 7 bases stayed unmatched. Per the germline V gene, CDR1 is MDHEN and CDR2 is SYDVKM.

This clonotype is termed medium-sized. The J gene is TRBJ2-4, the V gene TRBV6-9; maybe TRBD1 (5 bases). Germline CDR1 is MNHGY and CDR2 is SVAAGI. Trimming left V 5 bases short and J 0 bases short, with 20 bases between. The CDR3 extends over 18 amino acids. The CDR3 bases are TGTGCCAGCAGTCCCCTTCGGCGGACACCAATAGCCAAAAACATTCAGTACTTC. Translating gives CASSPLRRTPIAKNIQYF.

The CDR3 DNA reads TGTGCCAGCAGTTTAGGGGTCACAGACTCCTACGAGCAGTACTTC. Translation gives CASSLGVTDSYEQYF. The rearrangement links TRBV28 to TRBJ2-7; no clear D. The CDR3 has 15 amino acids. V was shortened by 2 bases and J by 0 bases, with 11 bases between the two germline ends. From germline, CDR1 is MDHEN and CDR2 SYDVKM.

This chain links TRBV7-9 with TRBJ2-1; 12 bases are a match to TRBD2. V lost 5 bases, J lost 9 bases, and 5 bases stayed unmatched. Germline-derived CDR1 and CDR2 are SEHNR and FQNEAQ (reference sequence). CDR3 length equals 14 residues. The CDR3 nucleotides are TGTGCCAGCAGCCGGACTAGCGGGATCGGTGAGCAGTTCTTC. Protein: CASSRTSGIGEQFF.

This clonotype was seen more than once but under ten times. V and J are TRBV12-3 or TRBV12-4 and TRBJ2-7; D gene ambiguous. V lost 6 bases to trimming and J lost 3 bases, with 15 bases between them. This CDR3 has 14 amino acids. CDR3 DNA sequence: TGTGCCAGCAGCCCTTCAGTGCTCGACTACGAGCAGTACTTC. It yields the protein CASSPSVLDYEQYF.

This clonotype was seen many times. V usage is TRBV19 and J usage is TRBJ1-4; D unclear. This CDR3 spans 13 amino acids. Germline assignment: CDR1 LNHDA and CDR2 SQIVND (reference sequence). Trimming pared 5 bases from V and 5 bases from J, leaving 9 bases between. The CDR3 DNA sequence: TGTGCCAGTAGTTGGACGGGAAATGAAAAACTGTTTTTT. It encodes CASSWTGNEKLFF.

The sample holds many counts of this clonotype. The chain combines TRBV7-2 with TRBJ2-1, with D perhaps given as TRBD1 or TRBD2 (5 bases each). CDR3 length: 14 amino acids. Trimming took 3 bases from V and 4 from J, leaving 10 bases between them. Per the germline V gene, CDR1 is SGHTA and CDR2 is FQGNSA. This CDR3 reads CASSLDGAYNEQFF. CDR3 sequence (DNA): TGTGCCAGCAGCTTGGACGGGGCGTACAATGAGCAGTTCTTC.

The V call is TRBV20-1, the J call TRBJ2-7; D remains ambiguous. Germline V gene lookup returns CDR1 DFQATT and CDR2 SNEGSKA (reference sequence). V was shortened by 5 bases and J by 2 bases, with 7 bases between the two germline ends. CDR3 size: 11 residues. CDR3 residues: CSAPVAYEQYF. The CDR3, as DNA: TGCAGTGCTCCTGTCGCCTACGAGCAGTACTTC.

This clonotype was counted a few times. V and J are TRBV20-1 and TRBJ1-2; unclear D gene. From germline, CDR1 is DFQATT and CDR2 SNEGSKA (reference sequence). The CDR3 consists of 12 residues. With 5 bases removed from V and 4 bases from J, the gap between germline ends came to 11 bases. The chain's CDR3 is CSADYRSYGYTF. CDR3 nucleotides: TGCAGTGCTGATTATAGGTCCTATGGCTACACCTTC.

CDR3 amino acids: CASSQEGTGFDEQFF. The CDR3 coding sequence is TGCGCCAGCAGCCAAGAAGGGACAGGGTTTGATGAGCAGTTCTTC. This chain connects TRBV4-3 to TRBJ2-1, with 9 bases matching TRBD1. The CDR3 sequence is 15 residues long. Germline trimming cut 0 bases from V and 8 bases from J; bases unmatched to any gene: 5. The germline gives CDR1 LGHNA, CDR2 YSLEER.

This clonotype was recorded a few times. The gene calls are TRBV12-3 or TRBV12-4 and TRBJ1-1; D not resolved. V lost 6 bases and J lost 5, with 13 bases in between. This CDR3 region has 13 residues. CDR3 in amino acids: CASSKVGVTEAFF. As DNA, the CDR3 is TGTGCCAGCAGCAAGGTGGGAGTGACTGAAGCTTTCTTT.